This T cell receptor beta chain was sequenced for a study of blood T cells in healthy people across ages. General study results and limits: PBMCs that were unsorted prevented a conclusive naive versus antigen-experienced comparison.

Comments on this clonotype: Its target is not known.

Each individual donor underwent a draw of about 11 milliliters of peripheral blood. V was shortened by 2 bases and J by 6 bases, with 8 bases between the two germline ends. From germline, CDR1 is SEHNR and CDR2 FQNEAQ (reference sequence). The CDR3 spans 12 residues. A second PCR of roughly 7 to 11 cycles used a sample-barcoded 5' primer and a J-beta primer mix. TCRdb itself ran the 5' RACE reads through MiXCR, one entry per CDR3 protein. The sample consists of 600,000 or so distinct CDR3 sequences, around half of them appearing once. This receptor was identified in a man older than 75 in good health. Specimen: blood. The rearrangement joins TRBV7-9 to TRBJ2-7; D gene ambiguous. The CDR3 spells CASSLSAGEQYF. The CDR3 nucleotides read TGTGCCAGCAGCTTATCAGCAGGCGAGCAGTACTTC.